These 20 T cell receptor beta chains were sequenced from one sample in a study of T-cell memory formation after mild COVID-19. Using its own MiXCR run on the 5' RACE reads, TCRdb lists one record per CDR3 protein. The table includes about 39,000 distinct CDR3 sequences, 6% to 7.5% detected once. The specimen was PBMCs or a T cell subset sorted from them (not recorded which). These receptors all come from an adult who had mild COVID-19 (a few samples of this study predate the infection). Cell type and time point are not known.

This clonotype has at least ten counts. CDR3 region: CATSRDRGAEKLFF. The CDR3, as DNA: TGTGCCACCAGCAGGGACAGGGGAGCTGAAAAACTGTTTTTT. The chain joins TRBV15 to TRBJ1-4, with TRBD1 matching 9 bases. Germline CDR1 reads LNHNV; CDR2 reads YYDKDF (reference sequence). The junction had 3 bases not matched to a gene; V was cut back by 3 bases and J by 7 bases. The CDR3 sequence is 14 residues long.

The CDR3 protein is CASSWEGAYLGTIYF. Written as DNA, the CDR3 is TGCGCCAGCAGCTGGGAGGGGGCCTACCTAGGCACCATATATTTT. The V call is TRBV5-1, the J call TRBJ1-3; 7 nucleotides align to TRBD1. Germline CDR1 reads SGHRS; CDR2 reads YFSETQ. The CDR3 length is 15 residues. The V and J ends lost 3 bases and 9 bases, in that order; junction bases with no gene match: 12.

This clonotype was counted ten times or more. V and J are TRBV24-1 and TRBJ2-3; D may be TRBD1 (5 bases). The V and J ends lost 1 base and 3 bases respectively, with 10 bases between them. Germline values: CDR1 KGHDR, CDR2 SFDVKD. The CDR3 is 15 amino acids. The CDR3 coding sequence is TGTGCCACCAGTGATTTTGGGCAGGGAACAGATACGCAGTATTTT. Amino acid sequence: CATSDFGQGTDTQYF.

There are a few counts of this clonotype. The rearrangement links TRBV7-8 to TRBJ2-5; D is undetermined. The germline gives CDR1 SGHVS, CDR2 FQNEAQ. The CDR3 is made up of 11 amino acids. V gave up 6 bases and J gave up 2 bases, with 4 bases separating them. The CDR3 DNA reads TGTGCCAGCAGTCAACAAGAGACCCAGTACTTC. Amino acids: CASSQQETQYF.

The sample holds many counts of this clonotype. V usage is TRBV29-1 and J usage is TRBJ2-1, with a weak D call TRBD2 (5 bases). This CDR3 spans 15 amino acids. Germline-derived CDR1 and CDR2 are SQVTM and ANQGSEA. Trimming stripped 1 base from V and 5 bases from J, with 15 bases between. The CDR3 bases are TGCAGCGTTGAAGTGGTTGGAGGCGGAAACAATGAGCAGTTCTTC. It specifies CSVEVVGGGNNEQFF.

By sample share, this clonotype is medium-sized. The chain employs TRBV24-1 and TRBJ2-5, with 9 bases identical to TRBD2. V gave up 1 base and J gave up 4 bases; unmatched junction bases: 3. Germline V gene lookup returns CDR1 KGHDR and CDR2 SFDVKD. The CDR3 sequence is 15 residues long. The CDR3 region is CATSDFTAGGETQYF. DNA of the CDR3: TGTGCCACCAGTGATTTTACAGCGGGAGGAGAGACCCAGTACTTC.

This clonotype was seen a few times. The rearrangement uses TRBV18 and TRBJ1-1; D gene ambiguous. The V gene lost 1 base and the J gene lost 0 bases, with 9 bases spanning the gap. This CDR3 is built from 15 residues. The germline V gene has CDR1 KGHSH and CDR2 LQKENI. CDR3 in DNA: TGTGCCAGCTCACCACTGCAGGCCATGAACACTGAAGCTTTCTTT. Its translation: CASSPLQAMNTEAFF.

The CDR3 here is CASSPGTSPEAFF. The DNA for the CDR3 is TGCGCCAGCAGCCCCGGGACTTCCCCTGAAGCTTTCTTT. V and J are TRBV5-1 and TRBJ1-1; tentatively, D is TRBD1 (5 bases). The V and J ends lost 4 bases and 6 bases respectively, with 13 bases between them. This CDR3 has 13 residues. Germline lookup yields CDR1 SGHRS and CDR2 YFSETQ.

This clonotype was seen at least ten times. The V gene is TRBV7-2, the J gene TRBJ2-3; 10 bases align to TRBD2. The junction had 10 bases not matched to a gene; V was cut back by 4 bases and J by 6 bases. This CDR3 is 16 amino acids long. CDR1 is SGHTA and CDR2 is FQGNSA in the germline V gene. The CDR3 region has the DNA TGTGCCAGCAGCTATCAAGCGGGGGGGCCGAGGGATACGCAGTATTTT. Translated, it gives CASSYQAGGPRDTQYF.

This clonotype was found many times. The gene calls are TRBV29-1 and TRBJ2-5; weak D call: TRBD1 (6 bases). Trimming pared 3 bases from V and 2 bases from J, leaving 10 bases between. Germline V lookup: CDR1 SQVTM, CDR2 ANQGSEA. The CDR3 covers 13 residues. The CDR3 DNA is TGCAGCGTTGACAGGGGATTACAAGAGACCCAGTACTTC. As protein: CSVDRGLQETQYF.

The chain joins TRBV20-1 to TRBJ2-3; 8 bases line up with TRBD2. This CDR3 contains 15 residues. The germline gives CDR1 DFQATT, CDR2 SNEGSKA (reference sequence). J gave up 5 bases and V 0 bases, and 7 bases lay outside the gene matches. The CDR3, as DNA: TGCAGTGCTAGAGAACCGGGACTAGGAAGAGATACGCAGTATTTT. It is translated as CSAREPGLGRDTQYF.

This chain uses TRBV20-1 with TRBJ1-2; D is undetermined. The CDR3 totals 9 residues. Germline-derived CDR1 and CDR2 are DFQATT and SNEGSKA (reference sequence). V was shortened by 4 bases and J by 4 bases, with 1 base between the two germline ends. The CDR3 here is CSATYGYTF. In DNA, the CDR3 is TGCAGTGCTACCTATGGCTACACCTTC.

This clonotype was picked up many times. The rearrangement uses TRBV20-1 and TRBJ1-2, with D hard to call. This CDR3 spans 12 amino acids. V was pared by 8 bases and J by 8 bases, with 18 bases between. Germline loops: CDR1 DFQATT, CDR2 SNEGSKA (reference sequence). CDR3 amino acids: CSPLPRAGGYTF. The CDR3 nucleotides are TGCAGTCCTCTCCCAAGGGCGGGGGGCTACACCTTC.

This clonotype was counted between two and nine times. CDR3 protein: CASSVTRGTTDTQYF. CDR3 in DNA: TGTGCCAGCAGCGTAACTCGGGGGACTACAGATACGCAGTATTTT. The chain couples TRBV9 to TRBJ2-3; TRBD2 is a possible D gene (6 bases). Trimming removed 1 base from V and 3 bases from J, with 12 bases in between. In germline, CDR1 is SGDLS, CDR2 YYNGEE. CDR3 length: 15 amino acids. Variable domain in full (rest from reference TRBV9 and TRBJ2-3): DSGVTQTPKHLITATGQRVTLRCSPRSGDLSVYWYQQSLDQGLQFLIQYYNGEERAKGNILERFSAQQFPDLHSELNLSSLELGDSALYFCASSVTRGTTDTQYFGPGTRLTVL.

In its sample, this clonotype was seen many times. The genes are TRBV5-1 and TRBJ2-7; tentative D call: TRBD2 (6 bases). The CDR3 has 14 residues. V was pared by 3 bases and J by 5 bases, with 15 bases between. The V gene's germline CDR1 is SGHRS and CDR2 YFSETQ. The CDR3 here is CASSSTETSNEQYF. CDR3 bases: TGCGCCAGCAGCTCTACCGAGACTAGTAACGAGCAGTACTTC.

This chain uses TRBV19 with TRBJ2-5; 9 nucleotides line up with TRBD2. The V segment lost 0 bases and the J segment 3 bases; nucleotides outside the gene matches: 5. CDR3 length equals 16 residues. Germline-derived CDR1 and CDR2 are LNHDA and SQIVND (reference sequence). This CDR3 is CASSIDLTSGKETQYF. The CDR3 coding sequence is TGTGCCAGTAGTATAGATCTGACTAGCGGTAAAGAGACCCAGTACTTC.

This clonotype was counted at least ten times. The rearrangement links TRBV7-8 to TRBJ2-1; 15 bases map to TRBD2. Germline V lookup: CDR1 SGHVS, CDR2 FQNEAQ. This CDR3 contains 16 residues. V lost 11 bases and J lost 7; bases outside the gene matches: 12. The CDR3 bases are TGTGCCTCAAGTAAGGGACTAGCGGGAGGAGGTAATGAGCAGTTCTTC. Amino acids: CASSKGLAGGGNEQFF.

The table lists this clonotype with many counts. The gene calls are TRBV5-6 and TRBJ2-2; either TRBD1 or TRBD2 may supply D (5 bases each). CDR3 size: 13 residues. CDR1 and CDR2 (germline): SGHDT, YYEEEE. V lost 5 bases, J lost 5 bases, and 10 bases lay in between. CDR3 nucleotide sequence: TGTGCCAGCAGACGGGACCGAACCGGGGAGCTGTTTTTT. This codes for CASRRDRTGELFF.

This clonotype has at least ten counts. This rearrangement joins TRBV5-1 to TRBJ2-3, with D perhaps assigned TRBD1 or TRBD2 (5 bases each). Trimming stripped 2 bases from V and 6 bases from J, with 19 bases between. Germline V lookup: CDR1 SGHRS, CDR2 YFSETQ. The CDR3 is 16 residues long. The CDR3 nucleotides read TGCGCCAGCAGCTTCGGTGTACTAGAAGGGGCGGATACGCAGTATTTT. As protein: CASSFGVLEGADTQYF.

V gene TRBV19 combines with J gene TRBJ1-1; no reliable D call. The CDR3 spans 15 residues. Deletions cut 7 bases from V and 0 bases from J, with 15 bases between. Germline V gene lookup returns CDR1 LNHDA and CDR2 SQIVND (reference sequence). The CDR3 reads CASTYLAPMNTEAFF. CDR3 coding DNA: TGTGCCAGTACTTACCTTGCCCCTATGAACACTGAAGCTTTCTTT. Complete variable domain (other parts from reference TRBV19 and TRBJ1-1): DGGITQSPKYLFRKEGQNVTLSCEQNLNHDAMYWYRQDPGQGLRLIYYSQIVNDFQKGDIAEGYSVSREKKESFPLTVTSAQKNPTAFYLCASTYLAPMNTEAFFGQGTRLTVV.